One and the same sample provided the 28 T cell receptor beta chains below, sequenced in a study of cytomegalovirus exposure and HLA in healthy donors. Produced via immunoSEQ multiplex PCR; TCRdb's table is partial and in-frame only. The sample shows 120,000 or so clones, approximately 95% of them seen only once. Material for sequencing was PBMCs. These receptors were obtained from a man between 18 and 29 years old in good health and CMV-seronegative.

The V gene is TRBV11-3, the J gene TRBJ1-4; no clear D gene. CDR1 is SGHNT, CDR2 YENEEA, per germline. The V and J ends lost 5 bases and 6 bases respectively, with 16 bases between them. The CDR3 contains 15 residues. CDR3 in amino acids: CASSERTGGYEKLFF. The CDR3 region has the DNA TGTGCCAGCAGCGAGAGGACGGGAGGTTATGAAAAACTGTTTTTT.

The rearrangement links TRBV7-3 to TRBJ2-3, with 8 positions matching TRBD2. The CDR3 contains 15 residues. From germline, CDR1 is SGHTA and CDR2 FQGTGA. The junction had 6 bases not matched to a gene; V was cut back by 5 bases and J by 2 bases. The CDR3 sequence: CASSPSGSNTDTQYF. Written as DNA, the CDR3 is TGTGCCAGCAGCCCAAGCGGGAGCAACACAGATACGCAGTATTTT.

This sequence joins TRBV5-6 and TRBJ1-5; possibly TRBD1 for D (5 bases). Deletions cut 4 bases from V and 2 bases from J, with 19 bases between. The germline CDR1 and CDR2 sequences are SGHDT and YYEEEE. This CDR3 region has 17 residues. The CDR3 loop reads CASSGRGGLPGNQPQHF. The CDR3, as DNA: TGTGCCAGCAGCGGGAGGGGCGGGTTACCAGGCAATCAGCCCCAGCATTTT.

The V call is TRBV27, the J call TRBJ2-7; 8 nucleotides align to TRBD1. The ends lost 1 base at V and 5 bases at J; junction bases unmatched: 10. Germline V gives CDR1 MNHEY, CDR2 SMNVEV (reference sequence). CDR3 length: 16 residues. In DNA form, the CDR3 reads TGTGCCAGCAGTTTATTCCCACTCCGGGACAGGAACGAGCAGTACTTC. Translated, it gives CASSLFPLRDRNEQYF.

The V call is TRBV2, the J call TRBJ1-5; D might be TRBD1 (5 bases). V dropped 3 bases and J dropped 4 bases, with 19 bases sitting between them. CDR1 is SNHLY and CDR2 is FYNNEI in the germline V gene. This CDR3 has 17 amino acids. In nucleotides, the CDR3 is TGTGCCAGCAGTGAGGGGGGGGTTGGAGGTAGTAATCAGCCCCAGCATTTT. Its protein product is CASSEGGVGGSNQPQHF.

CDR3 protein: CASSLWGEPNQPQHF. Here the CDR3 DNA reads TGCGCCAGCAGCTTGTGGGGGGAACCCAATCAGCCCCAGCATTTT. The chain combines TRBV5-1 with TRBJ1-5; TRBD1 might be the D (5 bases). Germline V gene data show CDR1 as SGHRS and CDR2 as YFSETQ. The CDR3 runs to 15 residues. V gave up 1 base and J gave up 3 bases, with 11 bases separating them.

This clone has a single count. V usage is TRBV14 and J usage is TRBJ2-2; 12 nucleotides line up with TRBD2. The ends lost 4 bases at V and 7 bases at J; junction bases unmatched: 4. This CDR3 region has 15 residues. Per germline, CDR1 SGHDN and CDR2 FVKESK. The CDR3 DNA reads TGTGCCAGCAGCCGACTAGCGGGAGCGGTCGGGGAGCTGTTTTTT. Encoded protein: CASSRLAGAVGELFF.

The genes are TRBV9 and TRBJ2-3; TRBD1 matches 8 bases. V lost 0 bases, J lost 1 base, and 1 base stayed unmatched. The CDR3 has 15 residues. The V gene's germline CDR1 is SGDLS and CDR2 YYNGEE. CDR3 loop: CASSVEGQGTDTQYF. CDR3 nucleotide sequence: TGTGCCAGCAGCGTAGAGGGACAGGGCACAGATACGCAGTATTTT.

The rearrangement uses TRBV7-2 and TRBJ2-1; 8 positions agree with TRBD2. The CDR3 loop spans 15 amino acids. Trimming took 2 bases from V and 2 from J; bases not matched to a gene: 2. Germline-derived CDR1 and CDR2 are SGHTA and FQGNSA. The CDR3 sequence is CASSLTGGTYNEQFF. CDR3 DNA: TGTGCCAGCAGCTTAACGGGAGGGACCTACAATGAGCAGTTCTTC.

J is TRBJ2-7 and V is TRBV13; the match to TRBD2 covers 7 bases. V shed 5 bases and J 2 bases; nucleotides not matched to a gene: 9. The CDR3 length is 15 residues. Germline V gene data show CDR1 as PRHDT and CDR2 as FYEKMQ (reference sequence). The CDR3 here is CASSPASGTTYEQYF. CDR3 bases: TGTGCCAGCAGCCCCGCCTCCGGGACTACCTACGAGCAGTACTTC.

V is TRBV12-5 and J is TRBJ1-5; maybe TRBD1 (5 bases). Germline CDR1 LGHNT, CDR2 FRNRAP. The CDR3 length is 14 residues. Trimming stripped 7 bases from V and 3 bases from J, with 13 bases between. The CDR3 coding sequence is TGTGCTAGTGCCATCGACAGTTTCAATCAGCCCCAGCATTTT. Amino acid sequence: CASAIDSFNQPQHF.

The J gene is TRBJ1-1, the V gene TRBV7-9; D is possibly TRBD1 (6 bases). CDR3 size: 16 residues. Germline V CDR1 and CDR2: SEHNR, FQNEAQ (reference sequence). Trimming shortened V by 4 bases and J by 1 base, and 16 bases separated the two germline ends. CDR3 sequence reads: CASSSRPGQQNTEAFF. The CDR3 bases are TGTGCCAGCAGCTCACGCCCGGGACAACAGAACACTGAAGCTTTCTTT.

The CDR3, as DNA: TGTGCCAGCAGTTTAAGAGGTTGGAACACTGAAGCTTTCTTT. Translation gives CASSLRGWNTEAFF. The V call is TRBV27, the J call TRBJ1-1; D is undetermined. CDR3 length: 14 amino acids. Germline V lookup: CDR1 MNHEY, CDR2 SMNVEV (reference sequence). Trimming removed 2 bases at V and 1 base at J, with 8 bases between.

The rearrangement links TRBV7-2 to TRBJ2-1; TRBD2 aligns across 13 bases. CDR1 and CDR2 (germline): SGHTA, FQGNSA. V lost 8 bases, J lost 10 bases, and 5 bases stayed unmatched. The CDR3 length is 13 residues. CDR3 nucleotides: TGTGCCAGCTCCCGGGGACTAGCGGGAGAGCAGTTCTTC. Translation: CASSRGLAGEQFF.

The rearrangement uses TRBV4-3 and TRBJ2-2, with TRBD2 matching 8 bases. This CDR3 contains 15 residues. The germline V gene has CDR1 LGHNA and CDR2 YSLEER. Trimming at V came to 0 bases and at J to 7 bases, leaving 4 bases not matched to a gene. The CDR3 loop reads CASSQDRTSIGELFF. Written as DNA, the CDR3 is TGCGCCAGCAGCCAAGACCGGACTAGCATCGGGGAGCTGTTTTTT.

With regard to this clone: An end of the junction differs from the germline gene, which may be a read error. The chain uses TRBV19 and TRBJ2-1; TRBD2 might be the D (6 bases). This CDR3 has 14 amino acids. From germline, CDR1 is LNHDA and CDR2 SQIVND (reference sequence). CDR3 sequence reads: CTSSTRLVGDEQFF. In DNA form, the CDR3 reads TGTACCAGTAGTACCCGACTAGTAGGCGATGAGCAGTTCTTC.

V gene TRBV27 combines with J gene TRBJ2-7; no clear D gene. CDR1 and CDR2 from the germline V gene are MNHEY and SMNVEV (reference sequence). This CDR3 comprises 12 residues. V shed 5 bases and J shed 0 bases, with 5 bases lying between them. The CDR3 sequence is CASSLSSYEQYF. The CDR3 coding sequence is TGTGCCAGCAGTCTGAGCTCCTACGAGCAGTACTTC.

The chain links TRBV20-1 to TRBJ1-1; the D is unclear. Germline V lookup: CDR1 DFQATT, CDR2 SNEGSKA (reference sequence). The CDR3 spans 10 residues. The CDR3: CRPSVTEAFF. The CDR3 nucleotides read TGCAGACCCAGTGTCACTGAAGCTTTCTTT.

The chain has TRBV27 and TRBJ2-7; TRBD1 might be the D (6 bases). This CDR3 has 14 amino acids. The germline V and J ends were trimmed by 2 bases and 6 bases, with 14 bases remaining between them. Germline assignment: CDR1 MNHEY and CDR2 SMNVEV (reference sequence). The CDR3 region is CASSLRGKVLEQYF. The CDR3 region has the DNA TGTGCCAGCAGTTTAAGGGGGAAGGTGCTCGAGCAGTACTTC.

The CDR3 DNA sequence: TGTGCCAGCAAATTCAGGGGCACCGGGGAGCTGTTTTTT. The encoded protein is CASKFRGTGELFF. The rearrangement links TRBV19 to TRBJ2-2; D might be TRBD1 (6 bases). Looked up from germline, CDR1 is LNHDA and CDR2 is SQIVND (reference sequence). The CDR3 contains 13 residues. Trimming removed 9 bases from V and 4 bases from J, with 12 bases in between.

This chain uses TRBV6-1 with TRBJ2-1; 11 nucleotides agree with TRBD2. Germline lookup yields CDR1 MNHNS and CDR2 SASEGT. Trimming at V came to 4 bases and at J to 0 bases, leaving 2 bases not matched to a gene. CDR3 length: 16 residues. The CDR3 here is CASSGLAGYSYNEQFF. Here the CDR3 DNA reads TGTGCCAGCAGTGGACTAGCGGGATACTCCTACAATGAGCAGTTCTTC.

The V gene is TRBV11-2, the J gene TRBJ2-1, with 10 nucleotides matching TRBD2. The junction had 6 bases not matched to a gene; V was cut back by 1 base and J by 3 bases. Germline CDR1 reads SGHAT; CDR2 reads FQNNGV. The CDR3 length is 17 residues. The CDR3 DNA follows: TGTGCCAGCAGCTTAGGGAATAGCGGGAGGTTCTACAATGAGCAGTTCTTC. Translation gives CASSLGNSGRFYNEQFF.

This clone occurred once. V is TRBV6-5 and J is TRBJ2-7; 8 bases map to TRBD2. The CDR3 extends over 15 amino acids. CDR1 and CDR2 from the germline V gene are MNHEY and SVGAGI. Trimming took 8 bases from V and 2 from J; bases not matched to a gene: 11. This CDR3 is CASRSPAGDPYEQYF. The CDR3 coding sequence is TGTGCCAGCCGCTCTCCAGCGGGAGATCCCTACGAGCAGTACTTC.

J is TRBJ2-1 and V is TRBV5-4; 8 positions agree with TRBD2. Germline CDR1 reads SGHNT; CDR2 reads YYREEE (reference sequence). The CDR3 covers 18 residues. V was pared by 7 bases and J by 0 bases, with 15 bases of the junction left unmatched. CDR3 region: CASRPKPSGWSSYNEQFF. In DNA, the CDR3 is TGTGCCAGCCGCCCAAAGCCTAGCGGGTGGAGCTCCTACAATGAGCAGTTCTTC. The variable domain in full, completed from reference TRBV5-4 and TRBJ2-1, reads ETGVTQSPTHLIKTRGQQVTLRCSSQSGHNTVSWYQQALGQGPQFIFQYYREEENGRGNFPPRFSGLQFPNYSSELNVNALELDDSALYLCASRPKPSGWSSYNEQFFGPGTRLTVL.

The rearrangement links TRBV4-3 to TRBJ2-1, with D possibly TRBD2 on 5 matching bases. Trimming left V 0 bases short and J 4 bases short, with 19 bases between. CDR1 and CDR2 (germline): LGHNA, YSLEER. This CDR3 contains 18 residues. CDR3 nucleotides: TGCGCCAGCAGCCAAGATTCGGCCAGCGGTGCTTTATACAATGAGCAGTTCTTC. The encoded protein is CASSQDSASGALYNEQFF.

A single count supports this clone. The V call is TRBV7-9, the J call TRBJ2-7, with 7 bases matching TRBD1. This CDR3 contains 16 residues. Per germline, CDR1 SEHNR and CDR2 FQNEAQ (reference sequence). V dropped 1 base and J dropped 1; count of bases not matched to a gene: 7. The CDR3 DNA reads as TGTGCCAGCAGCTTAGTCCTTGGCAGGGGGTCCTACGAGCAGTACTTC. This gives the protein CASSLVLGRGSYEQYF.

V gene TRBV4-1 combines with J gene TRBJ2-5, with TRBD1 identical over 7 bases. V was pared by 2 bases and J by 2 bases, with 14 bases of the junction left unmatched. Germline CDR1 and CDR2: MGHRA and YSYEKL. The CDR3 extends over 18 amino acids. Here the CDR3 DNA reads TGCGCCAGCAGCCAACCTTACCTGACAGGGATTTCGCAAGAGACCCAGTACTTC. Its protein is CASSQPYLTGISQETQYF.

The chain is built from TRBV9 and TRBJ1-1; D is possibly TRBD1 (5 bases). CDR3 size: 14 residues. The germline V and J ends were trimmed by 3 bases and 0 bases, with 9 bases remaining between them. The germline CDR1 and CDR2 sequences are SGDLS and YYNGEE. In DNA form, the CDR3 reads TGTGCCAGCAGCGCCGGACATATGAACACTGAAGCTTTCTTT. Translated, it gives CASSAGHMNTEAFF.